These 9 T cell receptor beta chains originate from one sample sequenced in a study of CD8+ T cells in alopecia areata. RNA extraction was followed by reverse transcription into cDNA, which acted as the sequencing template. TCRdb's table, derived via immunoSEQ multiplex PCR, lists solely in-frame clones and lacks some. Among some 160,000 clones, less than 75% were seen once, and the ten largest hold 35% to 45%. The specimen was CD8+ T cells sorted from blood. The receptors derive from a human donor in good health.

This clone has only a few counts. This chain links TRBV29-1 with TRBJ2-1, with a weak D call TRBD2 (5 bases). The CDR3 is 13 amino acids. Trimming took off 3 bases at V and 3 bases at J, with 9 bases between the two ends. CDR1 SQVTM and CDR2 ANQGSEA come from the germline V gene. CDR3 sequence: CSVDGGLYNEQFF. The CDR3, as DNA: TGCAGCGTTGATGGTGGACTCTACAATGAGCAGTTCTTC.

This chain connects TRBV6-6 to TRBJ2-1; D may match TRBD1 or TRBD2 (5 bases each). The V gene lost 7 bases and the J gene lost 6 bases, with 13 bases spanning the gap. The CDR3 is 13 amino acids. Germline assignment: CDR1 MNHNY and CDR2 SVGAGI (reference sequence). The DNA of the CDR3 is TGTGCCAGCACCCCCGGGACCCTCAATGAGCAGTTCTTC. It specifies CASTPGTLNEQFF.

The rearrangement links TRBV7-2 to TRBJ2-7; 9 bases are a match to TRBD1. CDR1 is SGHTA and CDR2 is FQGNSA in the germline V gene. This CDR3 is built from 15 residues. Trimming at V came to 2 bases and at J to 2 bases, leaving 4 bases not matched to a gene. CDR3 region: CASSLRDRVPYEQYF. CDR3 sequence (DNA): TGTGCCAGCAGCTTACGGGACAGGGTCCCCTACGAGCAGTACTTC.

The genes are TRBV29-1 and TRBJ2-7; 7 nucleotides align to TRBD2. The CDR3 spans 13 residues. The ends lost 7 bases at V and 0 bases at J; junction bases unmatched: 6. Germline values: CDR1 SQVTM, CDR2 ANQGSEA. The CDR3 sequence: CSAFAGDSYEQYF. The CDR3 coding sequence is TGCAGCGCCTTCGCGGGGGACTCCTACGAGCAGTACTTC.

V is TRBV23-1 and J is TRBJ1-5; 9 bases agree with TRBD1. TRBV23-1 counts as an open reading frame of uncertain function. Trimming at V came to 0 bases and at J to 0 bases, leaving 9 bases not matched to a gene. CDR3 length: 19 residues. The CDR3, as DNA: TGCGCCAGCAGTCAATCTCGGACAGGGGCAGCTTATAGCAATCAGCCCCAGCATTTT. As protein: CASSQSRTGAAYSNQPQHF.

The gene calls are TRBV2 and TRBJ2-1; maybe TRBD2 (5 bases). V was trimmed by 3 bases and J by 10 bases, leaving 7 bases between them. CDR3 size: 11 residues. The germline V gene has CDR1 SNHLY and CDR2 FYNNEI. CDR3 in amino acids: CASSDKREQFF. Written as DNA, the CDR3 is TGTGCCAGCAGTGACAAGCGGGAGCAGTTCTTC.

The J gene is TRBJ2-7, the V gene TRBV18; D might be TRBD2 (5 bases). Trimming cost V 2 bases and J 2 bases, with 28 bases left between them. This CDR3 is built from 20 residues. In germline, CDR1 is KGHSH, CDR2 LQKENI. This CDR3 reads CASSPISALGMAQMPYEQYF. CDR3 nucleotides: TGTGCCAGCTCACCAATTTCTGCACTCGGGATGGCGCAGATGCCCTACGAGCAGTACTTC.

This chain joins TRBV29-1 and TRBJ2-7, with TRBD1 matching over 8 bases. Per germline, CDR1 SQVTM and CDR2 ANQGSEA. This CDR3 spans 13 amino acids. The J segment lost 3 bases and the V segment lost 4 bases, leaving 5 bases of the junction unmatched. This CDR3 reads CSVVLGQVYEQYF. CDR3 bases: TGCAGCGTTGTACTGGGACAGGTCTACGAGCAGTACTTC.

This clone was counted a single time. The chain employs TRBV25-1 and TRBJ1-5, with unresolved D. V lost 2 bases and J lost 0, with 8 bases in between. The CDR3 runs 15 residues. The V gene's germline CDR1 is MGHDK and CDR2 SYGVNS. CDR3 in DNA: TGTGCCAGCAGTGAAACATCTTATAGCAATCAGCCCCAGCATTTT. It translates to CASSETSYSNQPQHF.